This T cell receptor (beta chain) came from a study of CXCR3-negative and CXCR3-positive naive CD8 T cells. Libraries were UMI-labeled 5' RACE TRB cDNA. Following a re-call of the 5' RACE reads, TCRdb has one entry per CDR3 protein and lacks DNA. Found here are around 63,000 distinct CDR3 sequences; the top ten clones hold over 4%. Study-level points and caveats: Comparison of naive cells showed more hydrophobic TRB CDR3s in CXCR3-positive than in CXCR3-negative naive cells.

Details on this clonotype: Its antigen is unidentified.

CD45RO-CCR7+CD27+CD95- expression identified naive CD8+ T cells. Sequenced input: naive CXCR3+ CD8+ T cells from blood. The subset denotes: CD45RO-CCR7+CD27+CD95- naive CD8+ T cells expressing CXCR3 (TNR3+). This receptor was identified in a human donor in good health. Some clones in this sample may be carry-over from other donors' samples.

CDR3 protein: CASRPTGGGIEQYF. The V and J genes are TRBV27 and TRBJ2-7; without DNA, the TCRdb call of TRBD1 cannot be checked. The CDR3 consists of 14 residues. CDR1 and CDR2 (germline): MNHEY, SMNVEV (reference sequence).